The source of this T cell receptor (beta chain) is a study of blood T cell repertoires in COVID-19. Background on the study: T cells, B-cell-depleted T cells, or PBMCs provided the cDNA or gDNA that served as material.

Enrollment of patients from Seattle took place during active infection, with longitudinal follow-up. V was cut by 1 base and J by 14 bases, with 17 bases left in between. Germline V CDR1 and CDR2: SGHTA, FQGTGA. The length of the CDR3 is 13 residues. Produced via immunoSEQ multiplex PCR; TCRdb's table is partial and in-frame only. The sample records 99,000 or so clones, roughly 88% being singletons. The sample comprised peripheral blood. This TCR derives from a man between 45 and 60 years old with COVID-19, enrolled during active disease. The rearrangement links TRBV7-3 to TRBJ1-2; D may be TRBD1 (5 bases). The CDR3 loop reads CASSLNFRGAQTF. The CDR3 nucleotides are TGTGCCAGCAGCTTAAATTTCCGCGGGGCGCAAACCTTC.